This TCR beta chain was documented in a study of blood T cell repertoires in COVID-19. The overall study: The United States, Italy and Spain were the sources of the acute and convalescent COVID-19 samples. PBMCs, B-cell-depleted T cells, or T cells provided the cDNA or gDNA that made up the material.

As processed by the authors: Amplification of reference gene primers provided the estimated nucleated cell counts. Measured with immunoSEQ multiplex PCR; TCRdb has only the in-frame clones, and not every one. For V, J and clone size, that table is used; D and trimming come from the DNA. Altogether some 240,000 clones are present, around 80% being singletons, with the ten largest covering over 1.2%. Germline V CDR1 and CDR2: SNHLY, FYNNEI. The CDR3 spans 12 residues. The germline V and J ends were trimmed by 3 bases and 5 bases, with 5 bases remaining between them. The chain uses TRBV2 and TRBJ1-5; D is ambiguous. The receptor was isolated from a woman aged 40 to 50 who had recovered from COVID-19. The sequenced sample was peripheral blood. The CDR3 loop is CASSDPDQPQHF. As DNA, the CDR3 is TGTGCCAGCAGTGACCCTGATCAGCCCCAGCATTTT.